This TCR beta chain came from a study of cytomegalovirus exposure and HLA in healthy donors. With regard to this clone: The antigen remains unidentified.

Study-level points and caveats: Rates of TCR association differed by HLA locus in a later analysis, with DRB1 highest and HLA-C lowest.

The PCR used 60 Vbeta and 13 Jbeta primers. Profiled with immunoSEQ multiplex PCR; TCRdb holds only in-frame clones, not every one. The sample carries 60,000 to 100,000 clones, around 79% recorded once. Germline lookup yields CDR1 LGHNA and CDR2 YSLEER. This CDR3 comprises 16 residues. Trimming at V came to 2 bases and at J to 2 bases, leaving 4 bases not matched to a gene. The sample was PBMCs. The J gene is TRBJ2-7, the V gene TRBV4-3; 12 nucleotides align to TRBD2. The TCR originated in a male donor in good health and CMV-seropositive. CDR3 loop: CASSQTSSGGAYEQYF. The CDR3 region has the DNA TGCGCCAGCAGCCAAACCTCTAGCGGGGGGGCCTACGAGCAGTACTTC.